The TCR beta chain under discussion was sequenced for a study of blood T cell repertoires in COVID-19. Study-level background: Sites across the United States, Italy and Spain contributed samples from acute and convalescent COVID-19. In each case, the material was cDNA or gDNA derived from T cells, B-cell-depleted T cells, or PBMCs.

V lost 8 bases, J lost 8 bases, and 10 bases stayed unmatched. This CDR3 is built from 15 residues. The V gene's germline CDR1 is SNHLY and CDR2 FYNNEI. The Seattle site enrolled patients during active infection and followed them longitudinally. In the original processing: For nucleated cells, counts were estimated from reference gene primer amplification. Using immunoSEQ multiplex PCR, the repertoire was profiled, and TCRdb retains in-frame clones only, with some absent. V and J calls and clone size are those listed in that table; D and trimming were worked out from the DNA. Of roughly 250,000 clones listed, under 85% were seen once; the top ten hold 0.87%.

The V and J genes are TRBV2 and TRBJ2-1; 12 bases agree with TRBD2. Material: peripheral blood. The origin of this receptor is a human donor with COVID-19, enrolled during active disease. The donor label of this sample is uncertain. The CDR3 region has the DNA TGTGCCAGCGGTAGCTCTAGCGGGAGGGCCGATGAGCAGTTCTTC. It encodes CASGSSSGRADEQFF. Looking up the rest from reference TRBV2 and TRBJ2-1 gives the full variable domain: EPEVTQTPSHQVTQMGQEVILRCVPISNHLYFYWYRQILGQKVEFLVSFYNNEISEKSEIFDDQFSVERPDGSNFTLKIRSTKLEDSAMYFCASGSSSGRADEQFFGPGTRLTVL.